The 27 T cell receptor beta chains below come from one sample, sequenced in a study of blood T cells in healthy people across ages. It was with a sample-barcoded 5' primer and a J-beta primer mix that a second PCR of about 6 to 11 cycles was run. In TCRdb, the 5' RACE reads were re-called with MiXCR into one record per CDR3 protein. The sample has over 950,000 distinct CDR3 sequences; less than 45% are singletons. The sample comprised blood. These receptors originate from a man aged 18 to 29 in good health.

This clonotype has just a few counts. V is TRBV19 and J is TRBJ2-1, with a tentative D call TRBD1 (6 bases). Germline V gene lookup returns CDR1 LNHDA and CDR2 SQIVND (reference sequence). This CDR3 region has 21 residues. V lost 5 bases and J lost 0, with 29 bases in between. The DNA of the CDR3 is TGTGCCAGTAGTCCCCCTCTGGGGGCGGGCTCCTTCCTAAGCTCCTACAATGAGCAGTTCTTC. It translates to CASSPPLGAGSFLSSYNEQFF. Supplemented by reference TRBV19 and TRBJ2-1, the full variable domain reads DGGITQSPKYLFRKEGQNVTLSCEQNLNHDAMYWYRQDPGQGLRLIYYSQIVNDFQKGDIAEGYSVSREKKESFPLTVTSAQKNPTAFYLCASSPPLGAGSFLSSYNEQFFGPGTRLTVL.

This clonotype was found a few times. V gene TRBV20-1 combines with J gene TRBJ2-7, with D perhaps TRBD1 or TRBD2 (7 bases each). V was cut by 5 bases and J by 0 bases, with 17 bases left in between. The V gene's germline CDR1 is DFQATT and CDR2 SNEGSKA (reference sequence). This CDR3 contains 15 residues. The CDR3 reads CSASGRGPNSYEQYF. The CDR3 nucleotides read TGCAGTGCTTCGGGGAGGGGGCCAAACTCCTACGAGCAGTACTTC.

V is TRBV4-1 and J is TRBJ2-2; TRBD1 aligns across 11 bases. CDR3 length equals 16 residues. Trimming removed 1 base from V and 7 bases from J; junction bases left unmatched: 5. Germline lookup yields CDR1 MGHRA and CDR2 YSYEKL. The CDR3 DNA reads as TGCGCCAGCAGCCAAGCCAGGACAGGGGGCATCGGGGAGCTGTTTTTT. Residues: CASSQARTGGIGELFF.

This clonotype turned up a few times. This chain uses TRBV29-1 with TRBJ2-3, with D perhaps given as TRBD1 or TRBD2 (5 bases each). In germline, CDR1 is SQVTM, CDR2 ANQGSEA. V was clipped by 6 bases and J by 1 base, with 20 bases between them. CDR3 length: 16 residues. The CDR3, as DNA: TGCAGCGTCGCCGGGGACCACCAGGTGGGCACAGATACGCAGTATTTT. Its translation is CSVAGDHQVGTDTQYF.

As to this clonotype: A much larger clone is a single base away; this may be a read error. CDR3 sequence reads: CRARDSITGTNYGYTF. The CDR3 region has the DNA TGCAGGGCTAGAGATTCCATCACAGGGACAAACTATGGCTACACCTTC. The chain combines TRBV20-1 with TRBJ1-2, with TRBD1 as a possible D gene (6 bases). CDR1 DFQATT and CDR2 SNEGSKA come from the germline V gene (reference sequence). This CDR3 has 16 amino acids.

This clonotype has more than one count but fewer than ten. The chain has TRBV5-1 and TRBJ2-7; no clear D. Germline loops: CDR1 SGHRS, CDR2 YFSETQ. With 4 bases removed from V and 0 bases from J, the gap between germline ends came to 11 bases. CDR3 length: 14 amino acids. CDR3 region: CASSGTTDSYEQYF. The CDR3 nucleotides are TGCGCCAGCAGCGGTACAACAGACTCCTACGAGCAGTACTTC.

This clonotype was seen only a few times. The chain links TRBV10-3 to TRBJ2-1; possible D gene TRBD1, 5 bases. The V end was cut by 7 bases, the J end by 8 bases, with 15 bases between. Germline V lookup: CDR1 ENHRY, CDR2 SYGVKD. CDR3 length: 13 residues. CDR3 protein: CAINNRKGHEQFF. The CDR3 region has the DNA TGTGCCATCAACAACAGGAAAGGGCATGAGCAGTTCTTC.

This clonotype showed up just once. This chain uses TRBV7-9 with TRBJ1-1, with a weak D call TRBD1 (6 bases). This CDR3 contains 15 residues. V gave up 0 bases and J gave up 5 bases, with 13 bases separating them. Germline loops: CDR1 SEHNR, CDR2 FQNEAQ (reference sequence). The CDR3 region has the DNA TGTGCCAGCAGCTTAGCCACAGGGATTATGACTGAAGCTTTCTTT. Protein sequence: CASSLATGIMTEAFF.

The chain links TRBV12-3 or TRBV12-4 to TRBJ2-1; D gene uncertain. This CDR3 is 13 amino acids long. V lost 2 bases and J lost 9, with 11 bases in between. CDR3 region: CASSLRATGEQFF. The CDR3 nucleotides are TGTGCCAGCAGTTTAAGAGCTACTGGTGAGCAGTTCTTC.

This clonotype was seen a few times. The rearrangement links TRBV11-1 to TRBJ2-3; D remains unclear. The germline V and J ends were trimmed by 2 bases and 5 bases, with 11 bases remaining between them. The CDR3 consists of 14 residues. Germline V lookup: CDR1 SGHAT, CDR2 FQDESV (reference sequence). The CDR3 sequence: CASSLLPSRDTQYF. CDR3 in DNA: TGTGCCAGCAGCTTATTACCGTCTAGAGATACGCAGTATTTT. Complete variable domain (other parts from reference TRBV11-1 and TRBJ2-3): EAEVAQSPRYKITEKSQAVAFWCDPISGHATLYWYRQILGQGPELLVQFQDESVVDDSQLPKDRFSAERLKGVDSTLKIQPAELGDSAMYLCASSLLPSRDTQYFGPGTRLTVL.

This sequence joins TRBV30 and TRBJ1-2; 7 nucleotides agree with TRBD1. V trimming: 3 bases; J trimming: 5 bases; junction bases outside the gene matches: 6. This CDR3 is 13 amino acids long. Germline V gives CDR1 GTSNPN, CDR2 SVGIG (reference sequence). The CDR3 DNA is TGTGCCTGGAGCTTCAGGGGGGGATATGGCTACACCTTC. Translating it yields CAWSFRGGYGYTF.

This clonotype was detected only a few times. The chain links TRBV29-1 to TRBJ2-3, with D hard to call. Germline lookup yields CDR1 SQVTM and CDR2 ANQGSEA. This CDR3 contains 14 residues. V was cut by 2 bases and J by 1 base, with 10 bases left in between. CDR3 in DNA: TGCAGCGTTGAACAAGGGATGGGCACAGATACGCAGTATTTT. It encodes CSVEQGMGTDTQYF.

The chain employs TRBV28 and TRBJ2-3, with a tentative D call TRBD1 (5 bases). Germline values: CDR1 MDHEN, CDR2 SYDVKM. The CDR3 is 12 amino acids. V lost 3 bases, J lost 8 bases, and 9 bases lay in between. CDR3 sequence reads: CASSFQGATQYF. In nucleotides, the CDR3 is TGTGCCAGCAGTTTCCAAGGGGCTACGCAGTATTTT.

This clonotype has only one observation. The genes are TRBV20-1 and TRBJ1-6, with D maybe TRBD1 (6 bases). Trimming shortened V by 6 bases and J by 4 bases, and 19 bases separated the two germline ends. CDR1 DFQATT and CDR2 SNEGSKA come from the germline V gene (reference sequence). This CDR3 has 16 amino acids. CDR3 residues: CSANPRGDLYNSPLHF. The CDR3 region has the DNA TGCAGTGCCAATCCAAGGGGGGATTTGTATAATTCACCCCTCCACTTT.

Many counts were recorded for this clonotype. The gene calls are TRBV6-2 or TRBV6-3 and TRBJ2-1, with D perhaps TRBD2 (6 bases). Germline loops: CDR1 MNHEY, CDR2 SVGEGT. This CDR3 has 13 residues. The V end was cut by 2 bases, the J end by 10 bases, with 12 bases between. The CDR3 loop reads CASSYLTSYEQFF. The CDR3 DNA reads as TGTGCCAGCAGTTACCTTACTAGCTACGAGCAGTTCTTC.

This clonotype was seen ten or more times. CDR3 DNA: TGTGCCAGCAGTCCCAAGGTCGCCAGAGAAGCGAATGAGCAGTTCTTC. Protein: CASSPKVAREANEQFF. The gene calls are TRBV12-3 or TRBV12-4 and TRBJ2-1, with unresolved D. V was pared by 5 bases and J by 7 bases, with 21 bases between. The CDR3 has 16 amino acids.

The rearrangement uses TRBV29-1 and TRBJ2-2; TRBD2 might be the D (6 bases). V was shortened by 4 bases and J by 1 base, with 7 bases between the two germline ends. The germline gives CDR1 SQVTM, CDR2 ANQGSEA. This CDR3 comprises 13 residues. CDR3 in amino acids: CSVVRENTGELFF. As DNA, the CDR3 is TGCAGCGTTGTGCGGGAGAACACCGGGGAGCTGTTTTTT.

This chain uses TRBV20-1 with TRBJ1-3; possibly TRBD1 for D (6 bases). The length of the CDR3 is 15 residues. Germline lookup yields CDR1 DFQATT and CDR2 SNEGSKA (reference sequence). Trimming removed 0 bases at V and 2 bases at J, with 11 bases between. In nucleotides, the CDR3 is TGCAGTGCTAGAGATCCCGCAGGGGCTGGAAACACCATATATTTT. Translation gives CSARDPAGAGNTIYF.

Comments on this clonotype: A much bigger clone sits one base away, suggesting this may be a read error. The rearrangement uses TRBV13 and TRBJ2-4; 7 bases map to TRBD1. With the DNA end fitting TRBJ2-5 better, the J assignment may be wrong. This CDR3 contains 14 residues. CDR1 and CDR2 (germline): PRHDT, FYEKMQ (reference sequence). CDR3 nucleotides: TGTGCCGGCAGCCTTGGTGGACAGGTGGAGACCCAGTACTTC. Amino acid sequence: CAGSLGGQVETQYF.

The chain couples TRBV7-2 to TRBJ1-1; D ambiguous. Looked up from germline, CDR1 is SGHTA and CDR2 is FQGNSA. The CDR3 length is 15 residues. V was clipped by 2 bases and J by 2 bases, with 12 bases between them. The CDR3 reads CASSLSSWTNTEAFF. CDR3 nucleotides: TGTGCCAGCAGCTTAAGTTCGTGGACCAACACTGAAGCTTTCTTT.

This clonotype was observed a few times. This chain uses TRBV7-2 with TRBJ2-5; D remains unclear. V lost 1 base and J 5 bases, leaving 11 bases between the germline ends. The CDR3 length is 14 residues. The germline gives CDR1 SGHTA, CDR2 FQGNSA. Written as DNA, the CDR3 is TGTGCCAGCAGCTTAGTATTTGGTAGGGAGACCCAGTACTTC. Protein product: CASSLVFGRETQYF.

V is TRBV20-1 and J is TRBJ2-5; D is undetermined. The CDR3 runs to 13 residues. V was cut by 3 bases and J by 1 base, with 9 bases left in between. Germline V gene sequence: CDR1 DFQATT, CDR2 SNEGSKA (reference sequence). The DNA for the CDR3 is TGCAGTGCTAGGTTCCAGATCCAAGAGACCCAGTACTTC. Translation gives CSARFQIQETQYF.

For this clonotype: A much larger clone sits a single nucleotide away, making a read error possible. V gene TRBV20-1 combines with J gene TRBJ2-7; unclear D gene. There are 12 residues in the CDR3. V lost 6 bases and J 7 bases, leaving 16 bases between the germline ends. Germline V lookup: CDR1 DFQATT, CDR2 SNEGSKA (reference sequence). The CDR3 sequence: CSAVSNYNEQYF. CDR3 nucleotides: TGCAGTGCCGTCTCGAATTACAATGAGCAGTACTTC.

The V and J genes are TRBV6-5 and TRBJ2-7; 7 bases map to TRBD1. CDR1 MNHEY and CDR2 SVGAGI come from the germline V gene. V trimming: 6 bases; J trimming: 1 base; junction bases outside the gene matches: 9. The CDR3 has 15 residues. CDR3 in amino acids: CASSRRGDSSYEQYF. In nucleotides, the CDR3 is TGTGCCAGCAGCAGAAGAGGGGACAGTTCCTACGAGCAGTACTTC.

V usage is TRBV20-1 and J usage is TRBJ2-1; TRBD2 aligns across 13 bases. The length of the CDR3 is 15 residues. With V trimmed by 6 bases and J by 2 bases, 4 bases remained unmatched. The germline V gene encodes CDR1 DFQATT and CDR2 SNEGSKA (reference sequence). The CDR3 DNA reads TGCAGTGCAAGGACTAGCGGGGGTCCCTACAATGAGCAGTTCTTC. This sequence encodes CSARTSGGPYNEQFF.

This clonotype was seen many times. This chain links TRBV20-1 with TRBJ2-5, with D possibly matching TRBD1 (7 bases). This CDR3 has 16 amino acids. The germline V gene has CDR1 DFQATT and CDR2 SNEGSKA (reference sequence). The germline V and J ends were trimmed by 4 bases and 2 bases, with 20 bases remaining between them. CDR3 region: CSAIPRQGGQQETQYF. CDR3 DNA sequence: TGCAGTGCTATCCCTAGACAGGGAGGACAACAAGAGACCCAGTACTTC.

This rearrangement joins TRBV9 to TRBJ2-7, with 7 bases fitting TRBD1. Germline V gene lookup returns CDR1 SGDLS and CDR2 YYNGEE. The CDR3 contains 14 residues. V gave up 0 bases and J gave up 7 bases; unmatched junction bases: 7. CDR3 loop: CASSVADRVYEQYF. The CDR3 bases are TGTGCCAGCAGCGTAGCCGACAGGGTGTATGAGCAGTACTTC.